Listed below are T cell receptor beta chains from one sample, sequenced in a study of beta chain features in type 1 diabetes. Clones were sequenced by immunoSEQ multiplex PCR, and TCRdb holds only the in-frame ones, with some missing. The sample has some 160,000 clones, 8.5% to 10% seen once. The specimen sequenced was central memory CD4+ T cells from blood. These TCRs come from a young woman with type 1 diabetes. The CDR3 runs from the conserved cysteine through the conserved F or W. A D gene is named only where the DNA matches it firmly. Some rows have no size entry. The others give once, few or many, or a class for an expanded clone.

j_call	v_call	d_call	clone_size	cdr3_nt	cdr3_aa
TRBJ2-1	TRBV6-5	TRBD2	.	TGTGCCAGCAGTTCAGGGACTAGCGGGAGTAGTAAGTTCTTC	CASSSGTSGSSKFF
TRBJ2-1	TRBV9	.	few	TGTGCCAGCAGCGTAGGGGCGGGAAGCTACAATGAGCAGTTCTTC	CASSVGAGSYNEQFF
TRBJ1-5	TRBV19	.	once	TGTGCCAGTAGCATTGGACTGATCAAAGAGCCCCAGCATTTT	CASSIGLIKEPQHF
TRBJ2-2	TRBV27	TRBD1	few	TGTGCCAGCAGGACCACAGGGGACGACACCGGGGAGCTGTTTTTT	CASRTTGDDTGELFF
TRBJ1-2	TRBV23-1	.	many	TGCGCCAGCAGTCAATCGCGAGGGTCGGGCTACACCTTC	CASSQSRGSGYTF
TRBJ2-7	TRBV18	TRBD1	few	TGTGCCAGCTCACCCGGACAGGGGGTTTACGAGCAGTACTTC	CASSPGQGVYEQYF
TRBJ2-3	TRBV29-1	TRBD2	.	TGCAGCGTTTCTAGCGGGAGTACAGATACGCAGTATTTT	CSVSSGSTDTQYF
TRBJ1-4	TRBV18	TRBD1	.	TGTGCCAGCTCACGGAGACAGGGGGCGCATGGATCAACTAATGAAAAACTGTTTTTT	CASSRRQGAHGSTNEKLFF
TRBJ2-5	TRBV2	TRBD1	few	TGTGCCAGCGGACAGGAGAAGGAAGAGACCCAGTACTTC	CASGQEKEETQYF
TRBJ2-1	TRBV5-4	TRBD1	.	TGTGCCAGCAGCTTGGCCCAGGGGGCCAATGAGCAGTTCTTC	CASSLAQGANEQFF
TRBJ1-4	TRBV7-9	TRBD1	few	TGTGCCAGCAGCGTGGGACAGGGGGCCTGGGGACTGTTTTTT	CASSVGQGAWGLFF
TRBJ2-1	TRBV11-2	.	few	TGTGCCAGCAGCTTAGTGGGGACGGCGGGAAACAATGAGCAGTTCTTC	CASSLVGTAGNNEQFF
TRBJ2-1	TRBV7-2	TRBD2	few	TGTGCCAGCAGCACAGGGACTAGCATGGGCTCCTACAATGAGCAGTTCTTC	CASSTGTSMGSYNEQFF
TRBJ2-5	TRBV5-4	TRBD2	.	TGTGCCAGCAGTGTAGCGGGACTGGAGACCCAGTACTTC	CASSVAGLETQYF
TRBJ1-1	TRBV18	.	few	TGTGCCAGCTCACCGGGGGGGTTGGGAGCTGAAGCTTTCTTT	CASSPGGLGAEAFF
TRBJ2-4	TRBV7-9	.	few	TGTGCCAGCAGCTTCAGGGGCGCCAAAAACATTCAGTACTTC	CASSFRGAKNIQYF
TRBJ2-2	TRBV7-3	TRBD2	few	TGTGCCAGCAGCTCCGGACTAGCGGGAGGGGCCGGGGAGCTGTTTTTT	CASSSGLAGGAGELFF
TRBJ2-4	TRBV5-1	TRBD1	.	TGCGCCAGCAGCTTGGGGACAGGTAACATTCAGTACTTC	CASSLGTGNIQYF
TRBJ2-5	TRBV7-3	.	many	TGTGCCAGCAGCGCGACGGGTGCCCCGGAGACCCAGTACTTC	CASSATGAPETQYF
TRBJ2-2	TRBV7-9	TRBD1	many	TGTGCCAGCAGGAGGACAGGGGCAAACACCGGGGAGCTGTTTTTT	CASRRTGANTGELFF
TRBJ1-2	TRBV5-1	.	.	TGCGCCAGCAGCTTCAGTTATGGGGGCCGAGGGGGCTACACCTTC	CASSFSYGGRGGYTF
TRBJ2-7	TRBV7-9	.	.	TGTGCCAGCAGCTTACCAGGGATGTACGAGCAGTACTTC	CASSLPGMYEQYF
TRBJ2-7	TRBV5-1	TRBD2	.	TGCGCCAGCAGCTTGGCACCGGGACTAGCGGGAGAATTGTGCTCCGAGCAGTACTTC	CASSLAPGLAGELCSEQYF
TRBJ2-7	TRBV6-6	TRBD2	few	TGTGCCAGCGCCCAATGGGCGACTAGCGGCCACGAGCAGTACTTC	CASAQWATSGHEQYF
TRBJ2-5	TRBV7-3	.	few	TGTGCCAGCAGCTTAACGCGGGGCAGCCAAGAGACCCAGTACTTC	CASSLTRGSQETQYF
TRBJ2-3	TRBV29-1	.	few	TGCAGCTCTAGGTCGGACACCACCACAGATACGCAGTATTTT	CSSRSDTTTDTQYF
TRBJ1-4	TRBV9	TRBD1	.	TGTGCCAGCAGCGTAGACTTCGGGACAGGGGATGAAAAACTGTTTTTT	CASSVDFGTGDEKLFF
TRBJ1-1	TRBV5-4	.	.	TGTGCCAGCAGCATAAACAGGGATGCTGAAGCTTTCTTT	CASSINRDAEAFF
TRBJ2-5	TRBV2	.	few	TGTGTCAGCAGTTATGAGACCCAGTACTTC	CVSSYETQYF
TRBJ2-5	TRBV4-1	TRBD1	few	TGCGCCAGCAGCCGAGGGACAGGGGAAGAGACCCAGTACTTC	CASSRGTGEETQYF
TRBJ1-5	TRBV30	.	few	TGTGCCTGGAGTTCGGGGTGGGATCAGCCCCAGCATTTT	CAWSSGWDQPQHF
TRBJ1-1	TRBV29-1	TRBD1	few	TGCAGCGTTGAATCGGCCGGGACAGCTCTTATGAACACTGAAGCTTTCTTT	CSVESAGTALMNTEAFF
TRBJ2-7	TRBV2	TRBD1	few	TGTGCCAGCAGCCTGAGGGACAGGGGGCGCTTC	CASSLRDRGRF
TRBJ2-5	TRBV6-6	.	few	TGTGCCAGCAGGGCCGGACAGAATCAAGAGACCCAGTACTTC	CASRAGQNQETQYF
TRBJ2-7	TRBV11-2	.	few	TGTGCCAGCAGCCCACAGCCGAGCTCCTACGAGCAGTACTTC	CASSPQPSSYEQYF
TRBJ1-1	TRBV29-1	TRBD1	few	TGCAGCGTTGCTGGACAGGTGAACACTGAAGCTTTCTTT	CSVAGQVNTEAFF
TRBJ2-7	TRBV28	.	few	TGTGCCAGCACCGGAGGGCACGAGCAGTACTTC	CASTGGHEQYF
TRBJ2-1	TRBV2	.	few	TGTGCCAGCAGTGCTCAGGGCTACAATGAGCAGTTCTTC	CASSAQGYNEQFF
TRBJ1-2	TRBV27	.	few	TGTGCCAGCAGTGAACAGGGAGCCGGGTATGGCTACACCTTC	CASSEQGAGYGYTF
TRBJ2-3	TRBV30	.	few	TGTGCCTGGAGTGTCGGACAAGGGGGGGTCACAGATACGCAGTATTTT	CAWSVGQGGVTDTQYF
TRBJ2-2	TRBV7-9	.	.	TGTGCCAGCACCTCCGGTTACTCGAACACCGGGGAGCTGTTTTTT	CASTSGYSNTGELFF
TRBJ1-2	TRBV18	TRBD1	.	TGTGCCAGCTCACCTTCGGGACAGACCTATGGCTACACCTTC	CASSPSGQTYGYTF
TRBJ2-5	TRBV28	TRBD1	.	TGTGCCAGCAGTTTACCAGGACAGGGGCGCCAAGGGACCCAGTACTTC	CASSLPGQGRQGTQYF
TRBJ2-1	TRBV5-1	.	.	TGCGCCAGCAGCTTGGCACCAGGGGCGAACAATGAGCAGTTCTTC	CASSLAPGANNEQFF
TRBJ1-1	TRBV18	.	.	TGTGCCAGCTCACGGGCGAACACTGAAGCTTTCTTT	CASSRANTEAFF
TRBJ1-5	TRBV19	.	.	TGTGCCAGTAGTATCAAGGGGGTACAGTTGGGCAATCAGCCCCAGCATTTT	CASSIKGVQLGNQPQHF
TRBJ2-3	TRBV4-1	.	few	TGCGCCAGCAGCCCAAACCCGGGAGAGACAGATACGCAGTATTTT	CASSPNPGETDTQYF
TRBJ2-5	TRBV28	.	.	TGTGCCAGCAGTTTCTCGGGAAACCAAGAGACCCAGTACTTC	CASSFSGNQETQYF
TRBJ1-5	TRBV16	.	few	TGTGCCAGCAGCCAATCGGGGCAAGATCAGCCCCAGCATTTT	CASSQSGQDQPQHF
TRBJ2-1	TRBV7-3	TRBD2	.	TGTGCCAGCAGCGCCAAGGCGGGAGCGAATGAGCAGTTCTTC	CASSAKAGANEQFF
TRBJ1-3	TRBV7-9	.	few	TGTGCCAGCAGCTTGCAGGCTGGAAACACCATATATTTT	CASSLQAGNTIYF
TRBJ2-7	TRBV4-1	TRBD2	.	TGCGCCAGCAGCCAACCTAGCGGGAGAAGAAACTACGAGCAGTACTTC	CASSQPSGRRNYEQYF
TRBJ1-1	TRBV28	TRBD1	.	TGTGCCAGCAGTTCCCAGGGGGCGGGCACTGAAGCTTTCTTT	CASSSQGAGTEAFF
TRBJ1-5	TRBV18	TRBD1	few	TGTGCCAGCTCACCCGGGGGCCCTCAGACAGGGTCGGCGGTGCTTAATCAGCCCCAGCATTTT	CASSPGGPQTGSAVLNQPQHF
TRBJ1-2	TRBV29-1	.	.	TGCAGCGTTGGGGAGGGTGGCGGCTATGGCTACACCTTC	CSVGEGGGYGYTF
TRBJ1-2	TRBV6-5	.	few	TGTGCCACCCCTTTGCCAGTCTTC	CATPLPVF
TRBJ2-7	TRBV29-1	.	.	TGCAGCTTCACACAGGGTATAGGTTACGAGCAGTACTTC	CSFTQGIGYEQYF
TRBJ2-7	TRBV9	TRBD1	.	TGTGCCAGCAGCGTAGGCGGGACAGGGGCGATCTACGAGCAGTACTTC	CASSVGGTGAIYEQYF
TRBJ1-4	TRBV4-2	.	few	TGTGCCAGCAGCCAAATGGCCCGAACTAATGAAAAACTGTTTTTT	CASSQMARTNEKLFF
TRBJ2-4	TRBV9	.	few	TGTGCCAGCAGCGTAGCGCAGTTAGCCAAAAACATTCAGTACTTC	CASSVAQLAKNIQYF